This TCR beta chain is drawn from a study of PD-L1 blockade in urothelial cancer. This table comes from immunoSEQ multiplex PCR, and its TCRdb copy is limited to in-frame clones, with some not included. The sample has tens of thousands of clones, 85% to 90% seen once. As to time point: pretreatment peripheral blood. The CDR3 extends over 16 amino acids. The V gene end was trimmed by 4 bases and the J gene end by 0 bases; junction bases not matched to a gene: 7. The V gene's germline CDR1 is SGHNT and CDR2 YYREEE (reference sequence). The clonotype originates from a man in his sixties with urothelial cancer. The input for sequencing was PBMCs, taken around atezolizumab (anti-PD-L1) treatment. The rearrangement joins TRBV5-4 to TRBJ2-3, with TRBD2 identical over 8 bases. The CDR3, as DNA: TGTGCCAGCAGCGCCACTAGCGGCTCTAGCACAGATACGCAGTATTTT. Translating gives CASSATSGSSTDTQYF.